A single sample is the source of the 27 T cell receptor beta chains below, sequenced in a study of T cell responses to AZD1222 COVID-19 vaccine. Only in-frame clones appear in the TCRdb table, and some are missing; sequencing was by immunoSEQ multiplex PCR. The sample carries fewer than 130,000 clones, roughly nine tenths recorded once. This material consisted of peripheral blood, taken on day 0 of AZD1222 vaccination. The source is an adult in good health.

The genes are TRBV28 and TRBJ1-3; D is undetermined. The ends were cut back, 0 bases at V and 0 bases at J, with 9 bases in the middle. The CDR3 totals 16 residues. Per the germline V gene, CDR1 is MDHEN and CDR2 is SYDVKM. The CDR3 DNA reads TGTGCCAGCAGTTTATGGGACGGCGTCTCTGGAAACACCATATATTTT. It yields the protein CASSLWDGVSGNTIYF.

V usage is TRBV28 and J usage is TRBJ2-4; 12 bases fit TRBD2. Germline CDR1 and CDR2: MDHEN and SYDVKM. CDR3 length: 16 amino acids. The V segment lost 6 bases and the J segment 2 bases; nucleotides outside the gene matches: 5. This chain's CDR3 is CASRQTSGSPKNIQYF. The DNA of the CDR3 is TGTGCCAGCAGGCAGACTAGCGGGAGTCCCAAAAACATTCAGTACTTC.

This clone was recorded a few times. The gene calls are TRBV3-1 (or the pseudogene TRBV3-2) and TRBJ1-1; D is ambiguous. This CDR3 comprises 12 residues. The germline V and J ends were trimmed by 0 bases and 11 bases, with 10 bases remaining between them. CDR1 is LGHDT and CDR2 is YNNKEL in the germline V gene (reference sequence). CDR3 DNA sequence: TGTGCCAGCAGCCAAGACGAGGGAGGCGCTTTCTTT. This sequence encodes CASSQDEGGAFF.

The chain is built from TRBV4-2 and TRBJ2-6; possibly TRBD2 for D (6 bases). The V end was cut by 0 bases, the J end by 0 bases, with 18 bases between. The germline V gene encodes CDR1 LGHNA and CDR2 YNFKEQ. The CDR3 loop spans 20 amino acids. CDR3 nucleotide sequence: TGTGCCAGCAGCCAAGATTTATCAGGGACTGCGAGCTCTGGGGCCAACGTCCTGACTTTC. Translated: CASSQDLSGTASSGANVLTF.

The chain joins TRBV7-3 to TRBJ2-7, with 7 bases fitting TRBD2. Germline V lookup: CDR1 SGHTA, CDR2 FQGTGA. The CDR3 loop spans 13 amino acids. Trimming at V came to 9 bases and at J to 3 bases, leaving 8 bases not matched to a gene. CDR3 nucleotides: TGTGCCAGGAGCGGACTAGGGGACTACGAGCAGTACTTC. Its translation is CARSGLGDYEQYF.

In DNA, the CDR3 is TGCGCCAGCAGCTTGACCAACACTGAAGCTTTCTTT. Protein: CASSLTNTEAFF. The rearrangement uses TRBV5-1 and TRBJ1-1; unclear D gene. There are 12 residues in the CDR3. From germline, CDR1 is SGHRS and CDR2 YFSETQ. V was cut by 1 base and J by 2 bases, with 3 bases left in between.

In DNA form, the CDR3 reads TGTGCCATCTCTGAAGGGGAAGGTGAAAAACTGTTTTTT. As protein: CAISEGEGEKLFF. The chain joins TRBV10-3 to TRBJ1-4; D is possibly TRBD1 (5 bases). Germline-derived CDR1 and CDR2 are ENHRY and SYGVKD. The V end was cut by 8 bases, the J end by 7 bases, with 14 bases between. This CDR3 is 13 amino acids long.

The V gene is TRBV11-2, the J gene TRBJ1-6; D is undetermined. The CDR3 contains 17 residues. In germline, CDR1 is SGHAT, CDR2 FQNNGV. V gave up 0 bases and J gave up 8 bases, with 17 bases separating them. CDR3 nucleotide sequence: TGTGCCAGCAGCTTAGAAACTTCTAGGAGGGTGGATTCACCCCTCCACTTT. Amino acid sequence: CASSLETSRRVDSPLHF.

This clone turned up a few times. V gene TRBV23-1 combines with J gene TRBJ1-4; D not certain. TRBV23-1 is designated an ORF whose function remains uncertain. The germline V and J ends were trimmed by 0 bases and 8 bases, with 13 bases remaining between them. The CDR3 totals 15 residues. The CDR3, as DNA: TGCGCCAGCAGTCAATCCCGTGGGGTCCGGGAAAAACTGTTTTTT. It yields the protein CASSQSRGVREKLFF.

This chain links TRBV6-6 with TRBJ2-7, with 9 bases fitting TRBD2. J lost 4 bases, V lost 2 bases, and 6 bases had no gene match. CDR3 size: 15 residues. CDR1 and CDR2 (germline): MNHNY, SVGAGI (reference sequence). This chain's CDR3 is CASSYRGGGAYEQYF. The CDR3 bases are TGTGCCAGCAGTTACAGGGGCGGGGGGGCATACGAGCAGTACTTC.

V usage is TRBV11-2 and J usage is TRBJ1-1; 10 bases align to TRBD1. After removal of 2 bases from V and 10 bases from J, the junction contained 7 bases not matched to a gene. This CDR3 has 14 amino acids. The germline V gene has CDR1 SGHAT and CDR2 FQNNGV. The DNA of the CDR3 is TGTGCCAGCAGCTTATTCCTGGACAGGGGGTTAGCTTTCTTT. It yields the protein CASSLFLDRGLAFF.

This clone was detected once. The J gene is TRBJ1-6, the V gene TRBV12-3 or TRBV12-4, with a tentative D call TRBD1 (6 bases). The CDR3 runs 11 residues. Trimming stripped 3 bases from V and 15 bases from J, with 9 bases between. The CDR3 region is CASSFGGGLHF. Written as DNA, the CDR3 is TGTGCCAGCAGTTTTGGAGGGGGCCTCCACTTT.

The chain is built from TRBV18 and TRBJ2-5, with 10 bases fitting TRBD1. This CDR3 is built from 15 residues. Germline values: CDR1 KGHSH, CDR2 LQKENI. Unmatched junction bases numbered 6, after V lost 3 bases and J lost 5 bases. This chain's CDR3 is CASSPGTGAAETQYF. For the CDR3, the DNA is TGTGCCAGCTCACCTGGGACAGGGGCGGCCGAGACCCAGTACTTC.

CDR3 sequence reads: CASSWDETQYF. CDR3 DNA: TGTGCCAGCAGTTGGGACGAGACCCAGTACTTC. The chain has TRBV27 and TRBJ2-5, with D possibly called TRBD1 or TRBD2 (5 bases each). The germline V gene encodes CDR1 MNHEY and CDR2 SMNVEV (reference sequence). The CDR3 is made up of 11 amino acids. V lost 4 bases and J lost 5, with 5 bases in between.

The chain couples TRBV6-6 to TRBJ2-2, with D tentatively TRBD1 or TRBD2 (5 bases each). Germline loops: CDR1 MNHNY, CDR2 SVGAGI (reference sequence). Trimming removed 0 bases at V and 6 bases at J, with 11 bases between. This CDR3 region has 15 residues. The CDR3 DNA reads TGTGCCAGCAGTTACTCGATTGAGGGACCCGGGGAGCTGTTTTTT. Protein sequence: CASSYSIEGPGELFF.

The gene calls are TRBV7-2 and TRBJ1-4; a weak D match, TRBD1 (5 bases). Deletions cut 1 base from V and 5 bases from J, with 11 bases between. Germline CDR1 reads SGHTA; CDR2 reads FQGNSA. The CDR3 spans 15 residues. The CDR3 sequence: CASSLVAGKNEKLFF. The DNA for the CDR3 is TGTGCCAGCAGCTTAGTAGCAGGGAAGAATGAAAAACTGTTTTTT. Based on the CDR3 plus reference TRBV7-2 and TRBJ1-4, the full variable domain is GAGVSQSPSNKVTEKGKDVELRCDPISGHTALYWYRQSLGQGLEFLIYFQGNSAPDKSGLPSDRFSAERTGGSVSTLTIQRTQQEDSAVYLCASSLVAGKNEKLFFGSGTQLSVL.

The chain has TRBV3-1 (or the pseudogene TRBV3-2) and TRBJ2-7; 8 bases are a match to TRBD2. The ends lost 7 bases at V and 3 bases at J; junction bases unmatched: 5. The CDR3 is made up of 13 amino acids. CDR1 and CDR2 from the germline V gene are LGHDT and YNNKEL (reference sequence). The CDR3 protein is CASNAAGGYEQYF. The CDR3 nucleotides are TGTGCCAGCAACGCCGCGGGAGGCTACGAGCAGTACTTC.

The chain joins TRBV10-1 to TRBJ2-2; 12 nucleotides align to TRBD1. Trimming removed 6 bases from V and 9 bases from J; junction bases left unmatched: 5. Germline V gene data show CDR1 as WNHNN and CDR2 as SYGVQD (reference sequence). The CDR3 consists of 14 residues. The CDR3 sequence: CASSPGQGARELFF. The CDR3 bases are TGCGCCAGCAGCCCGGGACAGGGGGCCCGGGAGCTGTTTTTT.

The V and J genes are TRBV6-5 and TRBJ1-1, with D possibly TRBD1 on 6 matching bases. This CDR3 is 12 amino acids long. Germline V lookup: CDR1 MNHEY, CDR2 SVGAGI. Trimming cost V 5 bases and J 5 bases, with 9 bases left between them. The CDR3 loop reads CASSLRGTEAFF. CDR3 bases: TGTGCCAGCAGTCTAAGGGGGACTGAAGCTTTCTTT.

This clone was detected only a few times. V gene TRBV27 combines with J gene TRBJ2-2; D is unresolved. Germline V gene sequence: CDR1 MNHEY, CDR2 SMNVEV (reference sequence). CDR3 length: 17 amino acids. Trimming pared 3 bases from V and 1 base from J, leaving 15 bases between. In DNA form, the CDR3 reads TGTGCCAGCAGTTTTACGACAACTTCCTTGAACACCGGGGAGCTGTTTTTT. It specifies CASSFTTTSLNTGELFF.

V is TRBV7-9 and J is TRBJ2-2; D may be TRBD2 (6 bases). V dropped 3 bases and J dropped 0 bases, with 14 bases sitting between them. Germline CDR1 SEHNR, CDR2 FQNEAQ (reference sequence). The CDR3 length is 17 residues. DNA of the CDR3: TGTGCCAGCAGCTTGGGAGGTCAGGCCGCGAACACCGGGGAGCTGTTTTTT. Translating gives CASSLGGQAANTGELFF.

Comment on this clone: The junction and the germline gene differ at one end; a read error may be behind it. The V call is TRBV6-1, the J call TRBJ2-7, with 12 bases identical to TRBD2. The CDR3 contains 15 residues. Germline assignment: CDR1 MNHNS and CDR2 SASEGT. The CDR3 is CASREGLAGTYEQYF. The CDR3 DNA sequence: TGTGCCAGCAGGGAAGGACTAGCGGGGACCTACGAGCAGTACTTC.

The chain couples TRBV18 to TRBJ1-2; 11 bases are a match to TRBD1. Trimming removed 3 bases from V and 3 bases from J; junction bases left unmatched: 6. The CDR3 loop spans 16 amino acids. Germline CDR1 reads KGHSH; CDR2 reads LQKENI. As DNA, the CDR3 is TGTGCCAGCTCACCCGGACAGGGGGCGCAGGACTATGGCTACACCTTC. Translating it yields CASSPGQGAQDYGYTF.

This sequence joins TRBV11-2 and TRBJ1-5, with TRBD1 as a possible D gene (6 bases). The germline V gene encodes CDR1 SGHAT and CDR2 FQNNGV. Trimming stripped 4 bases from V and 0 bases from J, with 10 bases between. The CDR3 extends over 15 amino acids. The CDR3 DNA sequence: TGTGCCAGCAGCTCGGGACACTTTAGCAATCAGCCCCAGCATTTT. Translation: CASSSGHFSNQPQHF. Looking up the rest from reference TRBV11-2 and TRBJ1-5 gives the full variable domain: EAGVAQSPRYKIIEKRQSVAFWCNPISGHATLYWYQQILGQGPKLLIQFQNNGVVDDSQLPKDRFSAERLKGVDSTLKIQPAKLEDSAVYLCASSSGHFSNQPQHFGDGTRLSIL.

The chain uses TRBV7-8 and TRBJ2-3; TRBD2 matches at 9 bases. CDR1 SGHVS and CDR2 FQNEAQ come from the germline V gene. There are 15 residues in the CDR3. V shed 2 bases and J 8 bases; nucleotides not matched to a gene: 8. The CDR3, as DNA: TGTGCCAGCAGCTTAACTAGCGGGTCAGAGAGTACGCAGTATTTT. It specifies CASSLTSGSESTQYF.

CDR3 coding DNA: TGTGCCAGCAGTCGTCTAGCGGGAACATATGAGCAGTTCTTC. Its protein is CASSRLAGTYEQFF. This sequence joins TRBV2 and TRBJ2-1; 9 bases agree with TRBD2. The CDR3 spans 14 residues. Losses at the gene ends were 5 bases for V and 8 bases for J; bases not matched to a gene: 7. CDR1 is SNHLY, CDR2 FYNNEI, per germline.

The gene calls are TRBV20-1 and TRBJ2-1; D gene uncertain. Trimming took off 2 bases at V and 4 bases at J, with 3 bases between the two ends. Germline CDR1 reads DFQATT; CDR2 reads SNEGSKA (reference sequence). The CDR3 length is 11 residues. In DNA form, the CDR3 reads TGCAGTGCTAGACAATACAATGAGCAGTTCTTC. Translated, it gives CSARQYNEQFF.